This note documents a single TCR beta chain sequence. This entry is derived from a study of shared clonotypes between healthy human individuals. The authors ran unsorted PBMC replicate PCRs on 300 ng DNA, approximately 31,000 T cell genomes. Source study methods: Filtering differed because ImmunoSEQ produced junction-only sequences that carried no quality scores. Generated by immunoSEQ multiplex PCR, the TCRdb table keeps only in-frame clones and is missing some. That table furnishes V, J and clone size, whereas the DNA furnished D and trimming. This sample has hundreds of thousands of clones, with 75% to 85% found just once. This CDR3 spans 14 amino acids. Germline trimming cut 6 bases from V and 3 bases from J; bases unmatched to any gene: 7. Germline V gene sequence: CDR1 MNHEY, CDR2 SVGAGI.

Sequencing was performed on PBMCs. The chain combines TRBV6-5 with TRBJ1-1, with TRBD1 identical over 7 bases. The source of this sequence is a woman aged 40 to 50 in good health. Some clones in this sample may be carry-over from other donors' samples. The CDR3 DNA reads TGTGCCAGCAGCCACAGGGGAGAGGACACTGAAGCTTTCTTT. Translated: CASSHRGEDTEAFF.